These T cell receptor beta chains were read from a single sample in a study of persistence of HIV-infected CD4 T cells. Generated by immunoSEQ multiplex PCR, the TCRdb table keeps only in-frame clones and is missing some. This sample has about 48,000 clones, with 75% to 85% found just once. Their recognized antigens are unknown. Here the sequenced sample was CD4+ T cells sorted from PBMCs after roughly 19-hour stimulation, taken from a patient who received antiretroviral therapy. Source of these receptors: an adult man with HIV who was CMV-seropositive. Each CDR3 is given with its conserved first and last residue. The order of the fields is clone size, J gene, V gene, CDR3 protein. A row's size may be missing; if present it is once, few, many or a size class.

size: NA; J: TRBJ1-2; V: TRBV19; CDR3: CASSIGGRGGHGYTF
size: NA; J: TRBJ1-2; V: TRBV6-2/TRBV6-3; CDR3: CASSQSRQPNYGYTF
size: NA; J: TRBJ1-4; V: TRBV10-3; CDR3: CAISPGQGMTNEKLFF
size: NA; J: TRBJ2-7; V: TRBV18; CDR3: CASSPYETYEQYF
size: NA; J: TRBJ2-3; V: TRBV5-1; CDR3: CASSWDRGGNTQYF
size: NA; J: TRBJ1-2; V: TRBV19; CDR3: CASSTPTTGTGYTF
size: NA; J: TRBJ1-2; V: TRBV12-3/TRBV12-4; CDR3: CASSWDRDYGYTF
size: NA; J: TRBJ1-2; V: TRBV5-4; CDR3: CASSFRDRSIYGYTF
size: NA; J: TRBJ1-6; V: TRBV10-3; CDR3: CAISETGTQTASPLHF
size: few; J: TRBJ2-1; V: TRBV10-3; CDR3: CAISRGTSGDNEQFF
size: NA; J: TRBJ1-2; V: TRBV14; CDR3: CASSQGQGTLNGYTF
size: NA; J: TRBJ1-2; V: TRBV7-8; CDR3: CASSLEATLGYTF
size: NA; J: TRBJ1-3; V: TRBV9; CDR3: CASSVETANSGNTIYF
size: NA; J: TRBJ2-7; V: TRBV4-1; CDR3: CASSPSGRTLNYEQYF
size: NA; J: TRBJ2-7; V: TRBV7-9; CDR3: CASRRTGGHEQYF
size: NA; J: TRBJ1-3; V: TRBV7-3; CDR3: CASSLVGGGGNTIYF
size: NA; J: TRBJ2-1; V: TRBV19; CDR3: CASSRGSAFLAGRYDEQFF
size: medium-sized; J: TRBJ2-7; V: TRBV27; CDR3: CASSPGTVPYEQYF